The 22 T cell receptor beta chains below come from one sample, sequenced in a study of T cell changes during pregnancy in multiple sclerosis. The table came from immunoSEQ multiplex PCR; TCRdb's copy has only in-frame clones and leaves some out. The sample includes around 56,000 clones, about 91% of them seen just once. The material was peripheral blood, obtained after pregnancy. Receptors were obtained from a female donor with multiple sclerosis, enrolled in a pregnancy study.

The chain's CDR3 is CASSSLTGGEQPQHF. CDR3 sequence (DNA): TGTGCCAGCAGCTCATTGACAGGGGGGGAGCAGCCCCAGCATTTT. The chain recombines TRBV7-2 with TRBJ1-5; 9 nucleotides agree with TRBD1. Trimming removed 4 bases from V and 7 bases from J; junction bases left unmatched: 8. CDR1 and CDR2 from the germline V gene are SGHTA and FQGNSA. The CDR3 sequence is 15 residues long.

The chain links TRBV7-2 to TRBJ1-1; 7 nucleotides match TRBD1. V shed 3 bases and J 7 bases; nucleotides not matched to a gene: 14. CDR1 SGHTA and CDR2 FQGNSA come from the germline V gene. There are 16 residues in the CDR3. The CDR3 spells CASSFPPDRQGFEAFF. The CDR3 coding sequence is TGTGCCAGCAGCTTCCCCCCCGACCGACAGGGTTTTGAAGCTTTCTTT. The full variable domain, its missing parts supplied by reference TRBV7-2 and TRBJ1-1, is GAGVSQSPSNKVTEKGKDVELRCDPISGHTALYWYRQSLGQGLEFLIYFQGNSAPDKSGLPSDRFSAERTGGSVSTLTIQRTQQEDSAVYLCASSFPPDRQGFEAFFGQGTRLTVV.

The J gene is TRBJ2-5, the V gene TRBV5-4; 7 bases match TRBD1. This CDR3 has 15 residues. Germline V CDR1 and CDR2: SGHNT, YYREEE (reference sequence). Trimming removed 2 bases from V and 3 bases from J; junction bases left unmatched: 7. CDR3 DNA sequence: TGTGCCAGCAGCTTAAACGCCGGGACAGAAGAGACCCAGTACTTC. It codes for CASSLNAGTEETQYF.

This chain connects TRBV5-1 to TRBJ1-1; a possible D gene is TRBD1 (6 bases). Trimming took 0 bases from V and 7 from J, leaving 10 bases between them. The V gene's germline CDR1 is SGHRS and CDR2 YFSETQ. The CDR3 spans 13 residues. In nucleotides, the CDR3 is TGCGCCAGCAGCTTGGAGGGGGGGATTGAAGCTTTCTTT. Protein sequence: CASSLEGGIEAFF.

This chain links TRBV11-2 with TRBJ1-2; no reliable D call. The CDR3 contains 12 residues. The V gene's germline CDR1 is SGHAT and CDR2 FQNNGV. Trimming pared 0 bases from V and 4 bases from J, leaving 3 bases between. As DNA, the CDR3 is TGTGCCAGCAGCTTAGAGCGCTATGGCTACACCTTC. Translated, it gives CASSLERYGYTF.

The chain carries TRBV6-1 and TRBJ2-1; 9 nucleotides match TRBD2. V shed 1 base and J 9 bases; nucleotides not matched to a gene: 16. The germline V gene has CDR1 MNHNS and CDR2 SASEGT. The CDR3 is made up of 18 amino acids. The CDR3 DNA is TGTGCCAGCAGTGAAGTGATAAGCGGGGGGTCCCCAGTAGGTGAGCAGTTCTTC. Encoded protein: CASSEVISGGSPVGEQFF.

This clone was recorded at least ten times. The chain links TRBV30 to TRBJ1-6; D unresolved. This CDR3 is 13 amino acids long. Trimming took off 6 bases at V and 8 bases at J, with 14 bases between the two ends. Looked up from germline, CDR1 is GTSNPN and CDR2 is SVGIG (reference sequence). The CDR3 loop reads CACSGGIDSPLHF. The DNA for the CDR3 is TGTGCCTGCTCGGGAGGGATTGATTCACCCCTCCACTTT.

The V and J genes are TRBV30 and TRBJ2-7, with D possibly matching TRBD1 (6 bases). This CDR3 has 14 residues. Trimming removed 0 bases at V and 5 bases at J, with 14 bases between. Looked up from germline, CDR1 is GTSNPN and CDR2 is SVGIG (reference sequence). The CDR3 coding sequence is TGTGCCTGGAGTGTTAGGACAGTGAGAAACGAGCAGTACTTC. Translated, it gives CAWSVRTVRNEQYF.

The genes are TRBV28 and TRBJ1-1; tentatively, D is TRBD1 (5 bases). CDR1 and CDR2 from the germline V gene are MDHEN and SYDVKM. Trimming removed 4 bases at V and 4 bases at J, with 16 bases between. The CDR3 length is 15 residues. CDR3 protein: CASSSGGVMSTEAFF. Here the CDR3 DNA reads TGTGCCAGCAGTTCCGGGGGGGTAATGAGCACTGAAGCTTTCTTT.

The gene calls are TRBV28 and TRBJ1-4; D unclear. Per germline, CDR1 MDHEN and CDR2 SYDVKM. The CDR3 is 13 amino acids. V was cut by 6 bases and J by 7 bases, with 12 bases left in between. The CDR3 is CASRSWGGEKLFF. The CDR3 DNA is TGTGCCAGCAGGAGCTGGGGAGGTGAAAAACTGTTTTTT.

The chain employs TRBV29-1 and TRBJ2-5; 10 bases fit TRBD1. The CDR3 is made up of 14 amino acids. Trimming removed 7 bases from V and 5 bases from J; junction bases left unmatched: 10. Germline assignment: CDR1 SQVTM and CDR2 ANQGSEA. The CDR3 DNA reads TGCAGCGCCGGGACAGGGGATGTGGGGGAGACCCAGTACTTC. Translation gives CSAGTGDVGETQYF. Looking up the rest from reference TRBV29-1 and TRBJ2-5 gives the full variable domain: SAVISQKPSRDICQRGTSLTIQCQVDSQVTMMFWYRQQPGQSLTLIATANQGSEATYESGFVIDKFPISRPNLTFSTLTVSNMSPEDSSIYLCSAGTGDVGETQYFGPGTRLLVL.

Points on this clone: The junction does not match germline at one end; this may be a read error. Other DNA sequences in the sample encode the same CDR3. The chain recombines TRBV7-9 with TRBJ1-5, with a possible D match to TRBD1 (6 bases). CDR3 length: 17 amino acids. Germline-derived CDR1 and CDR2 are SEHNR and FQNEAQ (reference sequence). In DNA, the CDR3 is TGTGCCAGCAGCTTAACCTCAGGGGCCATTAGCAATCAGCCTCAGCATTTT. Protein: CASSLTSGAISNQPQHF. The full variable domain, in which reference TRBV7-9 and TRBJ1-5 provide the parts outside the CDR3, is DTGVSQNPRHKITKRGQNVTFRCDPISEHNRLYWYRQTLGQGPEFLTYFQNEAQLEKSRLLSDRFSAERPKGSFSTLEIQRTEQGDSAMYLCASSLTSGAISNQPQHFGDGTRLSIL.

The chain combines TRBV7-2 with TRBJ1-2; 7 nucleotides match TRBD1. The CDR3 is 17 residues long. CDR1 and CDR2 (germline): SGHTA, FQGNSA. J was trimmed by 4 bases and V by 5 bases; bases with no gene match: 16. CDR3 amino acids: CASSPQALTGPSYGYTF. DNA of the CDR3: TGTGCCAGCAGCCCGCAGGCTCTGACAGGGCCTAGCTATGGCTACACCTTC.

The J gene is TRBJ2-1, the V gene TRBV9; 11 positions agree with TRBD2. This CDR3 is built from 15 residues. Germline V lookup: CDR1 SGDLS, CDR2 YYNGEE. The trim removed 2 bases at V and 7 bases at J, leaving 5 bases unmatched. The CDR3 sequence is CASSVRLAGLNEQFF. The CDR3 DNA sequence: TGTGCCAGCAGCGTCAGACTAGCGGGATTGAATGAGCAGTTCTTC.

The chain couples TRBV4-1 to TRBJ1-5; 11 nucleotides match TRBD1. V lost 2 bases, J lost 0 bases, and 15 bases stayed unmatched. The germline V gene encodes CDR1 MGHRA and CDR2 YSYEKL. The CDR3 spans 21 residues. The CDR3 spells CASSQYGTGGLNAHSNQPQHF. The DNA of the CDR3 is TGCGCCAGCAGCCAATACGGGACAGGGGGACTCAACGCCCATAGCAATCAGCCCCAGCATTTT.

This clone was picked up one time. The chain couples TRBV4-1 to TRBJ1-2, with D unclear. V was pared by 3 bases and J by 4 bases, with 9 bases between. This CDR3 is 13 amino acids long. Germline assignment: CDR1 MGHRA and CDR2 YSYEKL. The CDR3 bases are TGCGCCAGCAGCCAGGCCCCCTCCTATGGCTACACCTTC. Translating it yields CASSQAPSYGYTF.

The chain couples TRBV2 to TRBJ1-2, with 8 bases lining up with TRBD1. J lost 6 bases, V lost 8 bases, and 8 bases had no gene match. This CDR3 comprises 13 residues. CDR1 and CDR2 (germline): SNHLY, FYNNEI. CDR3 sequence (DNA): TGTGCCAGCTCTATATCCAGGGGGCATGGCTACACCTTC. This encodes CASSISRGHGYTF.

This chain uses TRBV6-1 with TRBJ2-5; TRBD2 agrees at 9 bases. This CDR3 is 15 amino acids long. Germline values: CDR1 MNHNS, CDR2 SASEGT. V dropped 2 bases and J dropped 5; count of bases not matched to a gene: 6. CDR3 sequence (DNA): TGTGCCAGCAGTGAAATGGCGGGGGGGCTGGAGACCCAGTACTTC. Translated: CASSEMAGGLETQYF.

This chain links TRBV30 with TRBJ2-7; D gene uncertain. V was cut by 0 bases and J by 2 bases, with 8 bases left in between. The CDR3 loop spans 13 amino acids. The germline V gene encodes CDR1 GTSNPN and CDR2 SVGIG (reference sequence). CDR3 in amino acids: CAWSVAYPYEQYF. The CDR3 DNA reads TGTGCCTGGAGTGTAGCCTACCCCTACGAGCAGTACTTC. Variable domain in full (rest from reference TRBV30 and TRBJ2-7): SQTIHQWPATLVQPVGSPLSLECTVEGTSNPNLYWYRQAAGRGLQLLFYSVGIGQISSEVPQNLSASRPQDRQFILSSKKLLLSDSGFYLCAWSVAYPYEQYFGPGTRLTVT.

The genes are TRBV11-1 and TRBJ1-2; 7 bases map to TRBD1. This CDR3 has 12 residues. Germline CDR1 and CDR2: SGHAT and FQDESV (reference sequence). With V trimmed by 4 bases and J by 8 bases, 4 bases remained unmatched. CDR3 amino acids: CASSWDSQGYTF. CDR3 coding DNA: TGTGCCAGCAGCTGGGACAGCCAAGGCTACACCTTC.

The V and J genes are TRBV5-1 and TRBJ2-5, with 15 positions matching TRBD2. With 3 bases clipped from V and 5 bases from J, the junction kept 11 bases outside the gene matches. The length of the CDR3 is 18 residues. CDR1 and CDR2 from the germline V gene are SGHRS and YFSETQ. The CDR3 DNA follows: TGCGCCAGCAGCTCCGTCGGACTAGCGGGGGGGCGAGGGGAGACCCAGTACTTC. Protein product: CASSSVGLAGGRGETQYF.

This clone was counted a few times. This chain links TRBV7-9 with TRBJ1-1; D remains unclear. The V end lost 7 bases, the J end lost 11 bases, and 14 bases lay between the germline ends. CDR3 length equals 11 residues. Germline CDR1 is SEHNR and CDR2 is FQNEAQ (reference sequence). Written as DNA, the CDR3 is TGTGCCAGCACCCCCCGAGTCTCGGCTTTCTTT. It yields the protein CASTPRVSAFF. Full variable domain (remainder filled in from reference TRBV7-9 and TRBJ1-1): DTGVSQNPRHKITKRGQNVTFRCDPISEHNRLYWYRQTLGQGPEFLTYFQNEAQLEKSRLLSDRFSAERPKGSFSTLEIQRTEQGDSAMYLCASTPRVSAFFGQGTRLTVV.